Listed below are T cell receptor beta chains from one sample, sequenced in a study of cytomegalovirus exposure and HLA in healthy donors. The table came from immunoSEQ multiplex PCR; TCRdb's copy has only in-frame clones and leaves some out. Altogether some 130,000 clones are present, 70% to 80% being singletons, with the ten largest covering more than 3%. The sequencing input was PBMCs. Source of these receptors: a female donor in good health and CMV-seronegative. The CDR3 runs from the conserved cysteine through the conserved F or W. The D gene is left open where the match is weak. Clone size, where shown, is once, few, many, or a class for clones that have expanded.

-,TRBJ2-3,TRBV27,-,TGTGCCAGCAGCTTTGGTATACGGTATACGCAGTATTTT,CASSFGIRYTQYF
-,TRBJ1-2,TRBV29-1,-,TGCAGCGTTGAAGAGGACAGATTCTATGGCTACACCTTC,CSVEEDRFYGYTF
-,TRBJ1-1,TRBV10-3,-,TGTGCCATCAGGGGCACCGGGGGAGAGGTAGAAGCTTTCTTT,CAIRGTGGEVEAFF
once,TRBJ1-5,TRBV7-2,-,TGTGCCAGCTCTAGGGGTGTCAATCAGCCCCAGCATTTT,CASSRGVNQPQHF
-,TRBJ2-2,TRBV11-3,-,TGTGCCAGCAGCTTAGAACTGAACACCGGGGAGCTGTTTTTT,CASSLELNTGELFF
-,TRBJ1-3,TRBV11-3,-,TGTGCCAGCAGCTACCGACAGGCCAGCTCTGGAAACACCATATATTTT,CASSYRQASSGNTIYF
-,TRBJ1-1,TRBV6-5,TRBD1,TGTGCCAGCAGAACGACAGGGGGCCCCGACACTGAAGCTTTCTTT,CASRTTGGPDTEAFF
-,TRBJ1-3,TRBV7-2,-,TGTGCCAGCAGTTTGGACAGCTCTGGAAACACCATATATTTT,CASSLDSSGNTIYF
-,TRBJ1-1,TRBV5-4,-,TGTGCCAGCAGCTTGGGTCCAAAAGGAGGTAACACTGAAGCTTTCTTT,CASSLGPKGGNTEAFF
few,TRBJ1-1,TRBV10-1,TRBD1,TGCGCCAGCAGGAGACAGGGGAGCGACACTGAAGCTTTCTTT,CASRRQGSDTEAFF
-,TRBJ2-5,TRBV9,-,TGTGCCAGCAGCGTAGGACAGAAAGAGACCCAGTACTTC,CASSVGQKETQYF
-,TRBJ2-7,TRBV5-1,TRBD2,TGCGCCAGCAGCTTGGGAGCGGGGACCTACGAGCAGTACTTC,CASSLGAGTYEQYF
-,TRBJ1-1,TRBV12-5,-,TGTGCTAGTGGTCCGAGGGGGTCGAACACTGAAGCTTTCTTT,CASGPRGSNTEAFF
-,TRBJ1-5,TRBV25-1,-,TGTGCCAGCAGTGCTCCCAATCAGCCCCAGCATTTT,CASSAPNQPQHF
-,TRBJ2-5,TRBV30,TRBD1,TGTGCCCGAGCCTGGGGACAGGGGGCTTGGGCCCAAGAGACCCAGTACTTC,CARAWGQGAWAQETQYF
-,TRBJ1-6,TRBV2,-,TGTGCCAGCAAATACAGGAGCTCCTATAATTCACCCCTCCACTTT,CASKYRSSYNSPLHF
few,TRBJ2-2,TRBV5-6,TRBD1,TGTGCCAGCAGCTTTATGAGACAGGGGGTCACCGGGGAGCTGTTTTTT,CASSFMRQGVTGELFF